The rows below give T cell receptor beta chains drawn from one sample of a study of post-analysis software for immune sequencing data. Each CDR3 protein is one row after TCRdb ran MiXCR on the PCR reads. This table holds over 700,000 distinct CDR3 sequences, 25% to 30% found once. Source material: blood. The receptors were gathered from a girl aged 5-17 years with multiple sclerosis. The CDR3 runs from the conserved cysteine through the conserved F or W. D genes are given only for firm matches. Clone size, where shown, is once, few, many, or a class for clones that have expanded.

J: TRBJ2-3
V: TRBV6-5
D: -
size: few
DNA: TGTGCCAGCAGTTCGTGGCGGGGAAGCACAGATACGCAGTATTTT
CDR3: CASSSWRGSTDTQYF

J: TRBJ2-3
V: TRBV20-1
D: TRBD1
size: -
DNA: TGCAGTGCCGGGCCGGACAGGGGCGGGGGTACGCAGTATTTT
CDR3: CSAGPDRGGGTQYF

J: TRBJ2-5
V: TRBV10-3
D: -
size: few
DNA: TGTGCCATCAGTGGGTCGTCAGAGACCCAGTACTTC
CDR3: CAISGSSETQYF

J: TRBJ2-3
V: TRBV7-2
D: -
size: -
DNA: TGTGCCAGCAGCCCCCGGACTTCCTTGGGGGATACGCAGTATTTT
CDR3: CASSPRTSLGDTQYF

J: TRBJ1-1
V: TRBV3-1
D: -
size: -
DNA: TGTGCCAGCAGCCAAGGGGGGTTGGCCGGGGGGCGAACTGAAGCTTTCTTT
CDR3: CASSQGGLAGGRTEAFF

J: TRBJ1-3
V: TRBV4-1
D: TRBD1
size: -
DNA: TGCGCCAGCAGCCCGATGGGATTAACAGGGGTCTCTGGAAACACCATATATTTT
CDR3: CASSPMGLTGVSGNTIYF

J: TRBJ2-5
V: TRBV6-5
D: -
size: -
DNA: TGTGCCAGCAGTTACATGGGGACCCAGTACTTC
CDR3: CASSYMGTQYF

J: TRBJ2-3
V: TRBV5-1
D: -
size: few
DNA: TGCGCCAGCAGCTTGGTTCCTACGGCAGATACGCAGTATTTT
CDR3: CASSLVPTADTQYF

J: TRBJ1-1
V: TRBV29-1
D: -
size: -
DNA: TGCAGCGTTGTATTGGGAACTGAAGCTTTCTTT
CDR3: CSVVLGTEAFF

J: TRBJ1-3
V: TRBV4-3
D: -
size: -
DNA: TGCGCCAGCAGCCTGGGGGCGGCGGGCTCTGGAAACACCATATATTTT
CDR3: CASSLGAAGSGNTIYF

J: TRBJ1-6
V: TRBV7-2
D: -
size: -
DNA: TGTGCCAGCAGCCCGACTAGGGGCTCACCCCTCCACTTT
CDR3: CASSPTRGSPLHF

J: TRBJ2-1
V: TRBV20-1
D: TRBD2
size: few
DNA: TGCAGTGCTAGTGCCGTACTAGCGGGAAGCTCCTACAATGAGCAGTTCTTC
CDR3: CSASAVLAGSSYNEQFF

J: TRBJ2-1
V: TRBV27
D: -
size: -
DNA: TGTGCCAGCAGTTTATCGCCCCTGAATGAGCAGTTCTTC
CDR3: CASSLSPLNEQFF

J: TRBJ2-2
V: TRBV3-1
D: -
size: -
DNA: TGTGCCAGCAGCCAATTTAGTGCCCGGGCCCACGCGAACACCGGGGAGCTGTTTTTT
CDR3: CASSQFSARAHANTGELFF

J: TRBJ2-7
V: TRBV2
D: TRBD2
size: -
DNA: TGTGCCAGCAGACCGGACGGGGGGGGAACCTACGAGCAGTACTTC
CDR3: CASRPDGGGTYEQYF

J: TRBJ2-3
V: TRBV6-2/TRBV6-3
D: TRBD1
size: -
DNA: TGTGCCAGCATCGGGACAGGGTTGACCTCCGACACAGATACGCAGTATTTT
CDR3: CASIGTGLTSDTDTQYF

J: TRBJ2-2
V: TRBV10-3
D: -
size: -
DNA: TGTGCCATCAGTGAGTCGACAGCGACCACCGGGGAGCTGTTTTTT
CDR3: CAISESTATTGELFF

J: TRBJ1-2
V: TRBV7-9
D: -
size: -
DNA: TGTGCCAGCTGGCACGGGAGGAGGGGCCGATCCTATGGCTACACCTTC
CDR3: CASWHGRRGRSYGYTF

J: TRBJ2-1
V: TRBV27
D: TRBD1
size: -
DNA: TGTGCCAGCAACCGACGGGACAGGGGGGAAAATGAGCAGTTCTTC
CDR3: CASNRRDRGENEQFF

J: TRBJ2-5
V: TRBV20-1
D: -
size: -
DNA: TGCAGTGCTCTCCCGTTGGGGAGGGGGAACCAAGAGACCCAGTACTTC
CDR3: CSALPLGRGNQETQYF

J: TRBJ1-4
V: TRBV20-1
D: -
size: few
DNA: TGCAGTGCTAGAGATCTACGGTTGTTCGGTGAAAAACTGTTTTTT
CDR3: CSARDLRLFGEKLFF

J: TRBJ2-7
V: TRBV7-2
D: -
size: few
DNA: TGTGCCAGCAGCTTAGACCCAGAGGACTACGAGCAGTACTTC
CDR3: CASSLDPEDYEQYF

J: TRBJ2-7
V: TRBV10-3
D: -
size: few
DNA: TGTGCCATCAGTCGGACTAGGGGGGCCTACGAGCAGTACTTC
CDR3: CAISRTRGAYEQYF

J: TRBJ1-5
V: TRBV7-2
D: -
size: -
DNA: TGTGCCGTGGGGCAGGGCAATCAGCCCCAGCATTTT
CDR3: CAVGQGNQPQHF

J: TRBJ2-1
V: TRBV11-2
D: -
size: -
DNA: TGTGCCAGCAGCTCAGGGCCCGTTATCTACGAGCAGTTCTTC
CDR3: CASSSGPVIYEQFF

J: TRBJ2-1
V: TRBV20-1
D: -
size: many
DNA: TGCAGTGCTAGAGAATCCGAGAATGAGCAGTTCTTC
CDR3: CSARESENEQFF

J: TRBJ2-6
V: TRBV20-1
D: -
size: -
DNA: TGCAGTGGGGTGGGCAGCAACGTCCTGACTTTC
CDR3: CSGVGSNVLTF

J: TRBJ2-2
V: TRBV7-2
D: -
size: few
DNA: TGTGCCAGCAGCTTAGTGGGGGACACCGGGGAGCTGTTTTTT
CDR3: CASSLVGDTGELFF

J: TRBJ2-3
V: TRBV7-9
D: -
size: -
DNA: TGTGCCAGCAGCTTAGCCGCGGGCGATCGCTATACGCAGTATTTT
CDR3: CASSLAAGDRYTQYF

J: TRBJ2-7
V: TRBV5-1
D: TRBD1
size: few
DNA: TGCGCCAGCAGCTTGGCGAGGGGGACAGGTGGATTCTACGAGCAGTACTTC
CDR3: CASSLARGTGGFYEQYF

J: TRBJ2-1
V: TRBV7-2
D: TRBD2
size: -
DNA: TGTGCCAGCAGCTTCCCCCCGACAGGGACTAGCAGCTACAATGAGCAGTTCTTC
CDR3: CASSFPPTGTSSYNEQFF

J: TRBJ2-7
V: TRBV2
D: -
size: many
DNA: TGTGCCACCGAAGGGGCAGGGTCCTACGAGCAGTACTTC
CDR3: CATEGAGSYEQYF

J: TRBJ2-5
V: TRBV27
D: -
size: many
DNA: TGTGCCAGCAGTTCCTTCGAGACCCAGTACTTC
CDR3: CASSSFETQYF

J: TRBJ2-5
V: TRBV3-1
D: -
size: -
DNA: TGTGCCAGCAGCCAATGGCCGGGGCAAGAGACCCAGTACTTC
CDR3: CASSQWPGQETQYF

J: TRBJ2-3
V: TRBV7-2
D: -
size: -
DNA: TGTGCCAGCAGCCCTAGCTTGGGGACTAGCACAGATACGCAGTATTTT
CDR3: CASSPSLGTSTDTQYF

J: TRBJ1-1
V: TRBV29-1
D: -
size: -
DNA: TGCAGCGTCGCCGGGAGGGCCAAGAACACTGAAGCTTTCTTT
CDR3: CSVAGRAKNTEAFF

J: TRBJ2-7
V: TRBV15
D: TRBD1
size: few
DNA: TGTGCCACCAGCAGAGATTCCCGACAGGGAAGCTCCTACGAGCAGTACTTC
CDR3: CATSRDSRQGSSYEQYF

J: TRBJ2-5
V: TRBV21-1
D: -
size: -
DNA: TGTGCCAGCAGCAAAAAGGGGGAAACGGCCTCGCAAGAGACCCAGTACTTC
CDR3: CASSKKGETASQETQYF

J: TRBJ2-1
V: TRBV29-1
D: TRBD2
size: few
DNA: TGCAGCGTTGTGGGAGGGGTAAATGAGCAGTTCTTC
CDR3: CSVVGGVNEQFF

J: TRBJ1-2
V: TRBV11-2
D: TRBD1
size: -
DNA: TGTGCCAGCAGCGGGACAGGGCGCGTTGGCTACACCTTC
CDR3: CASSGTGRVGYTF

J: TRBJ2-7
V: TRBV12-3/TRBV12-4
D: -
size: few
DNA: TGTGCCAGCAGCGGACCTCCGAGCTCCTACGAGCAGTACTTC
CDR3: CASSGPPSSYEQYF

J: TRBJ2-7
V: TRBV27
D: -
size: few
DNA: TGTGCCAGCGGCTCATGGGCGGGTGGCTCCTACGAGCAGTACTTC
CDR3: CASGSWAGGSYEQYF

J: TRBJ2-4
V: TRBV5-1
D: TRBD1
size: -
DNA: TGCGCCAGCACGGACAGGGGGCGACAGTACTTC
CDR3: CASTDRGRQYF